Presented here are 7 T cell receptor beta chains from one specimen sequenced in a study of neurological immune-mediated disorders. A single record per CDR3 protein comes from TCRdb applying MiXCR to the 5' RACE reads. The top ten hold 2% to 2.5% of the sample, which has some 78,000 distinct CDR3 sequences, 4.5% to 6.5% seen once. Material for sequencing was PBMCs. The source is a woman aged 25 to 39 with multiple sclerosis.

In its sample, this clonotype was seen many times. V usage is TRBV5-1 and J usage is TRBJ2-1; weak D call: TRBD2 (6 bases). Between the trimmed V and J ends, which lost 0 bases and 4 bases, there was a span of 8 bases. Germline V gene data show CDR1 as SGHRS and CDR2 as YFSETQ. This CDR3 has 14 residues. The CDR3 nucleotides read TGCGCCAGCAGCTTGGCAGCGGGTTACAATGAGCAGTTCTTC. Translating gives CASSLAAGYNEQFF.

This clonotype was counted at least ten times. V is TRBV12-3 or TRBV12-4 and J is TRBJ2-3; 10 nucleotides agree with TRBD1. The CDR3 contains 14 residues. The trim removed 5 bases at V and 5 bases at J, leaving 4 bases unmatched. The chain's CDR3 is CASSLDRGIDTQYF. The CDR3 DNA follows: TGTGCCAGCAGTCTGGACAGGGGGATAGATACGCAGTATTTT.

The V gene is TRBV12-3 or TRBV12-4, the J gene TRBJ2-5, with TRBD2 matching 9 bases. Trimming at V came to 6 bases and at J to 0 bases, leaving 5 bases not matched to a gene. The CDR3 is made up of 15 amino acids. The CDR3 region is CASSPREGYQETQYF. For the CDR3, the DNA is TGTGCCAGCAGCCCGCGGGAGGGGTACCAAGAGACCCAGTACTTC.

The table lists this clonotype with many counts. The chain carries TRBV9 and TRBJ2-1; D gene unclear. Germline CDR1 and CDR2: SGDLS and YYNGEE. The CDR3 is 15 amino acids. V was clipped by 2 bases and J by 4 bases, with 13 bases between them. Here the CDR3 reads CASSVAPDPYNEQFF. CDR3 DNA: TGTGCCAGCAGCGTCGCCCCCGACCCTTACAATGAGCAGTTCTTC.

This clonotype was seen many times. V usage is TRBV4-2 and J usage is TRBJ2-5; D is unclear. This CDR3 spans 15 amino acids. From germline, CDR1 is LGHNA and CDR2 YNFKEQ. V dropped 2 bases and J dropped 2 bases, with 12 bases sitting between them. CDR3 region: CASSQSLGFQETQYF. The CDR3 DNA sequence: TGTGCCAGCAGCCAAAGTTTGGGCTTTCAAGAGACCCAGTACTTC.

Concerning this clonotype: One junction end disagrees with the germline gene, perhaps due to a read error. V is TRBV12-3 or TRBV12-4 and J is TRBJ2-5; tentatively, D is TRBD1 or TRBD2 (6 bases each). This CDR3 contains 14 residues. The CDR3 region has the DNA TGTGCCAGCGGTTTGAGGGGGGTTGCAGAGACCCAGTACTTC. Encoded protein: CASGLRGVAETQYF.

At least ten counts were recorded for this clonotype. V and J are TRBV20-1 and TRBJ2-2, with TRBD2 matching over 14 bases. J gave up 3 bases and V 0 bases, and 3 bases lay outside the gene matches. Germline CDR1 reads DFQATT; CDR2 reads SNEGSKA (reference sequence). The CDR3 runs 17 residues. This CDR3 reads CSARDRLAGGYTGELFF. CDR3 nucleotides: TGCAGTGCTAGAGATCGACTAGCGGGGGGGTACACCGGGGAGCTGTTTTTT.